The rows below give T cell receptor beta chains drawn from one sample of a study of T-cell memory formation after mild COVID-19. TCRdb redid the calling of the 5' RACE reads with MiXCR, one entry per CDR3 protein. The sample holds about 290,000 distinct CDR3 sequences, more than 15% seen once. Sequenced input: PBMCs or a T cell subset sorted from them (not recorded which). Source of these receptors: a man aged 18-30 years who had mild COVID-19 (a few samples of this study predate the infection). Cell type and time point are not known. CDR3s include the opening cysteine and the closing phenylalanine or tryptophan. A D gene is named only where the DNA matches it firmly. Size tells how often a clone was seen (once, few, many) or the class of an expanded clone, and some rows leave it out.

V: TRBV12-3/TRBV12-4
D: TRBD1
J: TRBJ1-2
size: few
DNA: TGTGCCAGCAGCCGAGCCGGGACAGAGGCCTATGGCTACACCTTC
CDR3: CASSRAGTEAYGYTF

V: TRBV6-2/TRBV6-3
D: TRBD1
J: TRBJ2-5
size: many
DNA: TGTGCCAGCAGCGGGACAGGAGAGACCCAGTACTTC
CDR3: CASSGTGETQYF

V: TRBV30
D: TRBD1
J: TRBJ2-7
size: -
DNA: TGTGCCTGGAGTGGGGGGACAGGGGCATCCTACGAGCAGTACTTC
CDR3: CAWSGGTGASYEQYF

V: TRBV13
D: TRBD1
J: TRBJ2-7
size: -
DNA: TGTGCCAGCAGCCCCGGGACAGGGGGAAACTCCTACGAGCAGTACTTC
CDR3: CASSPGTGGNSYEQYF

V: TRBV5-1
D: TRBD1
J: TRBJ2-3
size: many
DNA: TGCGCCAGCAGCTTGGTAACAGGGGGAGCAGATACGCAGTATTTT
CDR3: CASSLVTGGADTQYF

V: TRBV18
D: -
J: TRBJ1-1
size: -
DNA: TGTGCCAGCTCACCTGGTGATTATTGGGGGGAAACTGAAGCTTTCTTT
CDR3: CASSPGDYWGETEAFF

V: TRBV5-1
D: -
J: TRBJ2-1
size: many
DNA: TGCGCCAGCAGCTTGCCTAGCCGGGGTGAGAATGAGCAGTTCTTC
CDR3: CASSLPSRGENEQFF

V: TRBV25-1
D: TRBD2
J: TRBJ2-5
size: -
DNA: TGTGCCAGCAGCCCTTCCCGACTAGCGGGGAAGTGGGAGACCCAGTACTTC
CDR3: CASSPSRLAGKWETQYF

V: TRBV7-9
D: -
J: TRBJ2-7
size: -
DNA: TGTGCCAGCAGCACCCCACTCGGAACCTACGAGCAGTACTTC
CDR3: CASSTPLGTYEQYF

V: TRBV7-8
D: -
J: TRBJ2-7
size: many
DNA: TGTGCCAGCCAAGGTTGGGGGAACGAGCAGTACTTC
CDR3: CASQGWGNEQYF

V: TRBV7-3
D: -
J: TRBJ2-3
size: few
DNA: TGTGCCAGCAGCTCCCCCGGGGAGCCAGATACGCAGTATTTT
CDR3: CASSSPGEPDTQYF

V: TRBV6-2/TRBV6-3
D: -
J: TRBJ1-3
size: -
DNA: TGTGCCAGCGAAAGAACACAGCACTCTGGAAACACCATATATTTT
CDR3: CASERTQHSGNTIYF

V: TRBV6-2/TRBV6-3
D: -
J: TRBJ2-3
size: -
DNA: TGTGCCAGCGAAGCTGCGGGGAGCACAGATACGCAGTATTTT
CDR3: CASEAAGSTDTQYF

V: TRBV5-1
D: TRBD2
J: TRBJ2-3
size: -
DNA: TGCGCCAGCAGCCCCCCGCTAGCGGGGGAGGCAGATACGCAGTATTTT
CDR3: CASSPPLAGEADTQYF

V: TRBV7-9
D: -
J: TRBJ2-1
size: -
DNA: TGTGCCAGCAGCTTAGCACGTGCCGATGAGCAGTTCTTC
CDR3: CASSLARADEQFF

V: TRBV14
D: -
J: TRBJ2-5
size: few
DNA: TGTGCCAGCAGCCACCCGACAGGCGAAGAGACCCAGTACTTC
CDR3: CASSHPTGEETQYF

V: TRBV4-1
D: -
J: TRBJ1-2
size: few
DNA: TGCGCCAGCATCATGGGAGGGCAGACCTTCGTACCCCACTATGGCTACACCTTC
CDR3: CASIMGGQTFVPHYGYTF

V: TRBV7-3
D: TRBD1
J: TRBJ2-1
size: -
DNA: TGTGCCAGCAGCTTAGGGACAGGGGGCGGAAATGAGCAGTTCTTC
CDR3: CASSLGTGGGNEQFF

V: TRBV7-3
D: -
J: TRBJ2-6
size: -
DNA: TGTGCCAGCAGCTTAGATGTTACCGGGTCTGGGGCCAACGTCCTGACTTTC
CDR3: CASSLDVTGSGANVLTF

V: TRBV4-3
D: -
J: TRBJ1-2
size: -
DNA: TGCGCCAGCAGCCACGAGATTCTACGGAACTATGGCTACACCTTC
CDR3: CASSHEILRNYGYTF

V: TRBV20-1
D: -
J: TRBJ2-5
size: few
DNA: TGCAGTGCTAGAGTATACAGCCCTCCGTTCCAAGAGACCCAGTACTTC
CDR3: CSARVYSPPFQETQYF

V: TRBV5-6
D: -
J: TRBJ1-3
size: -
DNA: TGTGCCAGCAGCTTGGTTGACAGGACAGCTGGAAACACCATATATTTT
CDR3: CASSLVDRTAGNTIYF

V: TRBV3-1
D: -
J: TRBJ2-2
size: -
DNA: TGTGCCAGCAGCCAAGATCCCGGAACACACACCGGGGAGCTGTTTTTT
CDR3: CASSQDPGTHTGELFF

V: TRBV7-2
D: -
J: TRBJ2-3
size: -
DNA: TGTGCCAGCAGCTTAGTCGCGAGAGATACGCAGTATTTT
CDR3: CASSLVARDTQYF

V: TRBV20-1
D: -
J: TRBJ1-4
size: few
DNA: TGCAGTGCTAGCCGGGATGAAAAACTGTTTTTT
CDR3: CSASRDEKLFF

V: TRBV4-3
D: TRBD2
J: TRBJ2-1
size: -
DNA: TGCGCCAGCAGCCAGGATTCCGGACTAGCTATGGATGAGCAGTTCTTC
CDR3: CASSQDSGLAMDEQFF

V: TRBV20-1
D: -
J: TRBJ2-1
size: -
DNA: TGCAGTGCTAGACATCCGTATGAGCAGTTCTTC
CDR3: CSARHPYEQFF

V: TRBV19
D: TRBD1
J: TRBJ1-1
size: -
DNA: TGTGCCAGTAGTACAGAAACGGGACAGGGAAACACTGAAGCTTTCTTT
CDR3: CASSTETGQGNTEAFF

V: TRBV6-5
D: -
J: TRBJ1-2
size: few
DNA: TGTGCCAGCAGTTATACGTGGGGGGCGCTTGGCTACACCTTC
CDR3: CASSYTWGALGYTF

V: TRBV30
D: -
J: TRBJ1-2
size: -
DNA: TGTGCCTGGAGTGTATCCGATGGCTACACCTTC
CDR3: CAWSVSDGYTF

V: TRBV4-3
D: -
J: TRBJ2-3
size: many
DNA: TGCGCCAGCAGCCACGGGGCCAGGGACGCAGATACGCAGTATTTT
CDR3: CASSHGARDADTQYF

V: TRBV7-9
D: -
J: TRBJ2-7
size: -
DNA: TGTGCCAGCAGCCCCTTGGACGAGCAGTACTTC
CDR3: CASSPLDEQYF